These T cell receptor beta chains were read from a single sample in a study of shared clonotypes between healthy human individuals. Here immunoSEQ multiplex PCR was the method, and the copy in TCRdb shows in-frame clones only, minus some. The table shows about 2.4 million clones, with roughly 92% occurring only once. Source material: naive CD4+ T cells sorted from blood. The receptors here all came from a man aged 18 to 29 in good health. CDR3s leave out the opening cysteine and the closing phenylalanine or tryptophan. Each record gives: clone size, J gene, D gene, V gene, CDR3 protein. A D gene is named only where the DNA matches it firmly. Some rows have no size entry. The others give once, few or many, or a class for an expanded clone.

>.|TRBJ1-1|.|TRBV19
ATIERARTEAF
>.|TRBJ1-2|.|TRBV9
ASSPPGVNYGYT
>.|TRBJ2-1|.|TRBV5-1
ASSLVVTAYNEQF
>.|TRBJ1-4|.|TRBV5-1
ASSLSGTNEKLF
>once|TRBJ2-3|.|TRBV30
AWSGGLIDTQY
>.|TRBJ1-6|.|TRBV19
ASSIDTGESPLH
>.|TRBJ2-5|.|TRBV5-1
ASSLGDLRETQY
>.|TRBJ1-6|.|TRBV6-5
ASRPQEGGASPLH
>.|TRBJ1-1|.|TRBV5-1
ASSEYWENTEAF
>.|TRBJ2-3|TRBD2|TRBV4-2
ASSQDPPGTSGTDTQY
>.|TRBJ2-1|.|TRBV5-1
ASSLGGNTYNEQF
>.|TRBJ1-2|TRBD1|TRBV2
ASSAAGGAYGYT
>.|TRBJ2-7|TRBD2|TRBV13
ASSSLGGGELEQY
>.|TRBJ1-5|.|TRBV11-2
ASSLERAEPQH
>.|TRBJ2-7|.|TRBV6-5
ASSYSRVGAYEQY
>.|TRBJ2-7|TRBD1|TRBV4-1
ASSHPGTESYEQY
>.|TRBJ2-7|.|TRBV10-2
ASHTRGAFYEQY
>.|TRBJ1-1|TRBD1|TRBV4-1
ASSQTGSAF
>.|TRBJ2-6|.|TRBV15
ATSPWGDGANVLT
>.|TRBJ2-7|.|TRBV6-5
ASSYLPIGYEQY
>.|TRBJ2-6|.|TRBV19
ASSIAEAGANVLT
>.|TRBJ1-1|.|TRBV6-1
ASNKQSPPITEAF
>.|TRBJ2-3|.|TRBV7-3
ASSPGGPTDTQY
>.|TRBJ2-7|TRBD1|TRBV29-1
SVIDRDSYEQY
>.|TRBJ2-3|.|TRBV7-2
ASTPGDTQY
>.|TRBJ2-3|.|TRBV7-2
ASSFTGTDTQY
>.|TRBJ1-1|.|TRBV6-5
ASSRGKNTEAF
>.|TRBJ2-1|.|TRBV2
ASSPLGYNEQF
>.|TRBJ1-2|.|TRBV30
AWSNDRRSGYT
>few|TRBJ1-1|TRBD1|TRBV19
ASQGVGTEAF
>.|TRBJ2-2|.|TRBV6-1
ASRTQVGELF
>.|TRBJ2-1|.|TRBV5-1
ASSLGGRYNEQF
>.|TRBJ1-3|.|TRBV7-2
ASSSASGNTIY
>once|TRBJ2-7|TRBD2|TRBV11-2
ASSRLAGGPYEQY
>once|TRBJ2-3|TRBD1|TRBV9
ASSPTGWTDTQY
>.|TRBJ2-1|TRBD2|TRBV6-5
ASSYVASGSYNEQF
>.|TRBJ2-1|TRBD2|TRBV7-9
ASSPPGLAGGNNEQF
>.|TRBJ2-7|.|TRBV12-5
ASGPGTFYEQY